The 10 T cell receptor beta chains given below trace back to one sample, sequenced in a study of blood T cell repertoires in COVID-19. Clones were sequenced by immunoSEQ multiplex PCR, and TCRdb holds only the in-frame ones, with some missing. This sample has 200,000 to 250,000 clones; roughly 90% occur once, and the top ten carry 3.1%. The sample was PBMCs or T cells enriched from blood (not recorded which). These receptors originate from a woman aged 45-65 years in a cohort exposed to, infected with or recovered from COVID-19 (not recorded which).

The chain has TRBV3-1 (or the pseudogene TRBV3-2) and TRBJ2-7; 10 bases are shared with TRBD2. Germline CDR1 and CDR2: LGHDT and YNNKEL (reference sequence). This CDR3 contains 14 residues. Trimming took 6 bases from V and 6 from J; bases not matched to a gene: 8. The CDR3 DNA reads TGTGCCAGCAGGGTAGCGGGGGGAGGGGGCGAGCAGTACTTC. Translating it yields CASRVAGGGGEQYF.

V and J are TRBV18 and TRBJ1-1; D may be TRBD1 (6 bases). Germline CDR1 and CDR2: KGHSH and LQKENI. Between the trimmed V and J ends, which lost 5 bases and 6 bases, there was a span of 16 bases. The CDR3 loop spans 14 amino acids. For the CDR3, the DNA is TGTGCCAGCTCAGTACAACAGGGAGACGCTGAAGCTTTCTTT. This translates into CASSVQQGDAEAFF.

The chain employs TRBV4-1 and TRBJ2-4; TRBD2 agrees at 8 bases. The CDR3 is 16 amino acids. The germline gives CDR1 MGHRA, CDR2 YSYEKL. V trimming: 3 bases; J trimming: 6 bases; junction bases outside the gene matches: 10. The DNA of the CDR3 is TGCGCCAGCAGCCAGGGAGGCGGGGGGCCGGGAAACATTCAGTACTTC. It codes for CASSQGGGGPGNIQYF.

V is TRBV11-2 and J is TRBJ2-2; D unresolved. V was trimmed by 4 bases and J by 2 bases, leaving 17 bases between them. In germline, CDR1 is SGHAT, CDR2 FQNNGV. CDR3 length: 17 amino acids. Written as DNA, the CDR3 is TGTGCCAGCAGCTCCTACCCGTCCGCGCTTAACACCGGGGAGCTGTTTTTT. The encoded protein is CASSSYPSALNTGELFF.

J is TRBJ1-2 and V is TRBV24-1; 7 nucleotides align to TRBD1. V lost 12 bases, J lost 4 bases, and 10 bases stayed unmatched. This CDR3 comprises 13 residues. In germline, CDR1 is KGHDR, CDR2 SFDVKD. In DNA, the CDR3 is TGTGCCGCATCAAGGGACAGATGCTATGGCTACACCTTC. Protein product: CAASRDRCYGYTF.

The chain recombines TRBV7-2 with TRBJ1-5; the match to TRBD1 covers 8 bases. This CDR3 is built from 15 residues. In germline, CDR1 is SGHTA, CDR2 FQGNSA. V shed 5 bases, J shed 1 base, and the junction held 4 bases outside the gene matches. The CDR3 loop reads CASSLWTGSNQPQHF. CDR3 DNA sequence: TGTGCCAGCAGCCTCTGGACAGGGAGCAATCAGCCCCAGCATTTT.

The V gene is TRBV7-8, the J gene TRBJ1-6; D is unclear. Germline V gives CDR1 SGHVS, CDR2 FQNEAQ. V dropped 1 base and J dropped 5 bases, with 15 bases sitting between them. The CDR3 has 17 residues. The CDR3 is CASSLVEAPGNNSPLHF. The CDR3 DNA follows: TGTGCCAGCAGCTTAGTGGAGGCGCCGGGGAATAATTCACCCCTCCACTTT.

The chain joins TRBV14 to TRBJ2-1; TRBD1 might be the D (6 bases). Per the germline V gene, CDR1 is SGHDN and CDR2 is FVKESK. The V end was cut by 4 bases, the J end by 0 bases, with 10 bases between. The CDR3 loop spans 15 amino acids. The CDR3 sequence is CASSRQVSSYNEQFF. In DNA form, the CDR3 reads TGTGCCAGCAGCCGACAGGTCAGCTCCTACAATGAGCAGTTCTTC.

In its sample, this clone was seen a few times. The chain uses TRBV7-9 and TRBJ1-5, with a weak D call TRBD1 (6 bases). From germline, CDR1 is SEHNR and CDR2 FQNEAQ (reference sequence). The length of the CDR3 is 14 residues. The V end was cut by 4 bases, the J end by 3 bases, with 10 bases between. The CDR3, as DNA: TGTGCCAGCAGCTCACAGGGCTCCAATCAGCCCCAGCATTTT. Amino acids: CASSSQGSNQPQHF.

The chain couples TRBV27 to TRBJ2-7; 8 bases are a match to TRBD1. Germline CDR1 MNHEY, CDR2 SMNVEV (reference sequence). Trimming took 6 bases from V and 0 from J; bases not matched to a gene: 13. The CDR3 spans 17 residues. CDR3 loop: CASSPLGQGAISYEQYF. CDR3 sequence (DNA): TGTGCCAGCAGCCCTCTCGGGCAGGGGGCTATCTCCTACGAGCAGTACTTC.